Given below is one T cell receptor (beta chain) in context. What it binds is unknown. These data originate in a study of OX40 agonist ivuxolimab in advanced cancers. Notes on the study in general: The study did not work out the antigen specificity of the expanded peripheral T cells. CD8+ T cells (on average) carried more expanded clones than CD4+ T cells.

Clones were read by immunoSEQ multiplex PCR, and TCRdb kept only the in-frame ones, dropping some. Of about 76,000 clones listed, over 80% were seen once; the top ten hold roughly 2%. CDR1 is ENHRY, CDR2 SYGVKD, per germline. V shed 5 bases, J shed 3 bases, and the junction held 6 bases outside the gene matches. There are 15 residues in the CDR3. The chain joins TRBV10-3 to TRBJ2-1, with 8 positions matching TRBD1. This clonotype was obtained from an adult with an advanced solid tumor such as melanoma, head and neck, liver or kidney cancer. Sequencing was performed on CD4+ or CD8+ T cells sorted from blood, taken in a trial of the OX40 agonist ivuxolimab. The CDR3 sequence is CAISSDRVGYNEQFF. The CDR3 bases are TGTGCCATCAGTTCGGACAGGGTGGGCTACAATGAGCAGTTCTTC.